The entry below gives a single TCR beta chain sequence along with its context. The conserved final phenylalanine or tryptophan is absent from the CDR3, which likely points to a read error. This sample's RNA came from whole unsorted tissue. This non-tumor lung sample came from over 3 cm beyond the tumor edge. This record comes from a study of tumor and adjacent non-tumor tissue in lung cancer. TCRbeta libraries were built with three rounds of nested PCR, modified from ARM-PCR. TCRdb reprocessed the multiplex PCR reads via MiXCR and lists one record per CDR3 protein. The sample holds some 51,000 distinct CDR3 sequences, less than 70% seen once. Sequenced sample: distant non-tumor lung tissue. The sequence came from a woman between 70 and 85 years old with non-small cell lung cancer.

For the CDR3, the DNA is TGCAGCGTTGAAGTGGGACAGGGAGTTGGCGAGCAGTACTCA. This translates into CSVEVGQGVGEQYS. The V and J genes are TRBV29-1 and TRBJ2-7, with 9 bases aligning to TRBD1. Trimming at V came to 1 base and at J to 6 bases, leaving 7 bases not matched to a gene. This CDR3 is 14 amino acids long. Looked up from germline, CDR1 is SQVTM and CDR2 is ANQGSEA.